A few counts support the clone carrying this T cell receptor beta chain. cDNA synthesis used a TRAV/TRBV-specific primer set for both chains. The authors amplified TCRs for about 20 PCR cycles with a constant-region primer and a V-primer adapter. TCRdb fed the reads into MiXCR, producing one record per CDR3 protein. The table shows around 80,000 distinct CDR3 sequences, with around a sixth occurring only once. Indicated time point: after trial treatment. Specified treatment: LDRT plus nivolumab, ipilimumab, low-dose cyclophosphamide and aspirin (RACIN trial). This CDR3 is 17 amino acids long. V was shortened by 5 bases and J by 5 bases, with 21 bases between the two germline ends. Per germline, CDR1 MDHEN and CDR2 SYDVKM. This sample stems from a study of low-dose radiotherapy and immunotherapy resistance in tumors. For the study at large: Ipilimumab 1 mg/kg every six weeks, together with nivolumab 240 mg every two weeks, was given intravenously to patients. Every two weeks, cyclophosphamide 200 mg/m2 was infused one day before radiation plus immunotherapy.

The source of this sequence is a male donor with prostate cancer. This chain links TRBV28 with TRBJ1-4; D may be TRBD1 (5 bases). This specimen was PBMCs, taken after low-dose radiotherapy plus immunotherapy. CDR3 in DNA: TGTGCCAGCAGTATACTGCGTGGGACGTATGAAAATGAAAAACTGTTTTTT. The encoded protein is CASSILRGTYENEKLFF.